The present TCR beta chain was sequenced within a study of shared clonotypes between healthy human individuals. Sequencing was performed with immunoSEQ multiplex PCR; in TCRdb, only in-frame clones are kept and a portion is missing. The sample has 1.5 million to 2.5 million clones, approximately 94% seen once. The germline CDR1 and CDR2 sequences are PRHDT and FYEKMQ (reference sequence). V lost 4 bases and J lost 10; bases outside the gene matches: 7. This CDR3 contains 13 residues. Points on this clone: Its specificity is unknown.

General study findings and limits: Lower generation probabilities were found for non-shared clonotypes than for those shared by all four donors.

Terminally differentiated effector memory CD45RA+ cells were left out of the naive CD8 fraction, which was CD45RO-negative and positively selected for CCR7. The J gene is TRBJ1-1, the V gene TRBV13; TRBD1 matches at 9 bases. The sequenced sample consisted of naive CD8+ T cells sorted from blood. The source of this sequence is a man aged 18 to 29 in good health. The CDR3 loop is CASSSGTGRGAFF. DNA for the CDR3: TGTGCCAGCAGCTCCGGGACAGGGCGGGGAGCTTTCTTT.